This T cell receptor beta chain was captured by sequencing in a study of human versus mouse CDR3 diversity and MHC coevolution. The table came from immunoSEQ multiplex PCR; TCRdb's copy has only in-frame clones and leaves some out. The sample shows roughly 80,000 clones, approximately 90% of them seen only once. Findings of the study overall: Human T cells were selected on over 5 MHC II alleles.

This clone was seen only once. Its antigen is not identified. The J segment lost 4 bases and the V segment lost 3 bases, leaving 6 bases of the junction unmatched. This CDR3 comprises 15 residues. Germline CDR1 is SGHVS and CDR2 is FNYEAQ. The receptor's source is a person aged 25 to 69 in good health. Input material: naive CD4+ T cells from blood. Subset meaning: CD45RO-negative CD62L-positive naive CD4 T cells. The chain links TRBV7-6 to TRBJ1-2, with TRBD1 identical over 9 bases. The CDR3 DNA follows: TGTGCCAGCAGCTTTGCCGGGACAGGGCCCTATGGCTACACCTTC. Translating it yields CASSFAGTGPYGYTF.